This entry is about one T cell receptor (beta chain). The antigen remains undetermined. The protocol was immunoSEQ multiplex PCR, while the TCRdb copy is restricted to in-frame clones and leaves out a portion. The sample holds about 30,000 clones, roughly four fifths seen once. The V gene's germline CDR1 is SGHTA and CDR2 FQGNSA. This CDR3 has 15 residues. Trimming removed 5 bases from V and 2 bases from J, with 15 bases in between. These data come from a study of T cells in narcolepsy. Whole-study context: Healthy controls were enrolled alongside patients with narcolepsy type 1 or type 2. Findings and caveats of the study: Reportedly, autoreactive clonotypes were serially detected in patients' blood but not controls'. Same-patient CSF and blood CD4+ T cell clonotypes included HCRT-specific and TRIB2-specific autoreactive ones.

This clonotype was obtained from a human donor with narcolepsy. The sample taken for sequencing was CD45RA- memory CD4+ T cells from PBMCs. V usage is TRBV7-2 and J usage is TRBJ1-1; tentatively, D is TRBD1 (6 bases). Written as DNA, the CDR3 is TGTGCCAGCAGCCGAGGGGGACGTCGAAACACTGAAGCTTTCTTT. Residues: CASSRGGRRNTEAFF.